The TCR beta chain under discussion was sequenced for a study of CXCR3 chemokines and chemotherapy response in bladder cancer. TCRdb passed the PCR reads through MiXCR, listing each CDR3 protein once. The sample has 8,600 or so distinct CDR3 sequences, roughly 23% seen once; the top ten hold 8.8%. This clonotype was seen ten or more times. This CDR3 has 13 residues. J gave up 0 bases and V 7 bases, and 4 bases lay outside the gene matches. The germline V gene encodes CDR1 SQVTM and CDR2 ANQGSEA. The receptor's source is a human donor with bladder cancer that did not respond to neoadjuvant chemotherapy. The chain uses TRBV29-1 and TRBJ1-1, with 8 bases aligning to TRBD1. This specimen was acquired from a patient whose treatment included neoadjuvant chemotherapy. For the CDR3, the DNA is TGCAGCGGTCGACAGGGGATGAACACTGAAGCTTTCTTT. This translates into CSGRQGMNTEAFF.